The 11 T cell receptor beta chains reported below all come from one sample, sequenced in a study of tissue T cells after allogeneic stem cell transplantation. TCRdb's copy holds only in-frame clones and misses some; the assay was immunoSEQ multiplex PCR. The sample has several thousand clones; around 59% are singletons. Here the sequenced sample was tissue from the jejunum, taken at autopsy. The receptor set was obtained from a male donor at least 60 years old with lung cancer.

The chain couples TRBV28 to TRBJ2-7; D call uncertain. The CDR3 sequence is 12 residues long. Per germline, CDR1 MDHEN and CDR2 SYDVKM. With 5 bases removed from V and 1 base from J, the gap between germline ends came to 6 bases. The CDR3 sequence: CASSIQSYEQYF. Here the CDR3 DNA reads TGTGCCAGCAGTATCCAGTCCTACGAGCAGTACTTC.

The chain couples TRBV19 to TRBJ1-6; weak D call: TRBD1 (5 bases). The CDR3 extends over 14 amino acids. V lost 2 bases and J 8 bases, leaving 10 bases between the germline ends. Per germline, CDR1 LNHDA and CDR2 SQIVND (reference sequence). The CDR3 bases are TGTGCCAGTAGTATATCGGACACCCATTCACCCCTCCACTTT. It is translated as CASSISDTHSPLHF.

This chain joins TRBV3-1 (or the pseudogene TRBV3-2) and TRBJ1-1; D gene uncertain. Trimming shortened V by 3 bases and J by 4 bases, and 12 bases separated the two germline ends. CDR1 is LGHDT and CDR2 is YNNKEL in the germline V gene (reference sequence). The CDR3 covers 14 residues. CDR3 in amino acids: CASSQSQDLTEAFF. The DNA of the CDR3 is TGTGCCAGCAGCCAGTCACAAGACCTCACTGAAGCTTTCTTT.

CDR3 in amino acids: CASSQDRTNTEAFF. For the CDR3, the DNA is TGCGCCAGCAGCCAAGATCGGACGAACACTGAAGCTTTCTTT. V is TRBV4-3 and J is TRBJ1-1; D is undetermined. V was shortened by 0 bases and J by 1 base, with 6 bases between the two germline ends. Germline V gene sequence: CDR1 LGHNA, CDR2 YSLEER. This CDR3 is 14 amino acids long.

The J gene is TRBJ2-6, the V gene TRBV4-1; D uncertain. Trimming pared 4 bases from V and 0 bases from J, leaving 13 bases between. Germline lookup yields CDR1 MGHRA and CDR2 YSYEKL. This CDR3 spans 17 amino acids. CDR3 coding DNA: TGCGCCAGCAGCCCGTATCAAAGTGACTCTGGGGCCAACGTCCTGACTTTC. It specifies CASSPYQSDSGANVLTF.

CDR3 in amino acids: CASSLSKGPYEQYF. CDR3 coding DNA: TGTGCCAGCAGTTTATCGAAGGGCCCCTACGAGCAGTACTTC. The chain links TRBV27 to TRBJ2-7, with D unclear. Germline-derived CDR1 and CDR2 are MNHEY and SMNVEV (reference sequence). The CDR3 is 14 amino acids. The V end was cut by 0 bases, the J end by 2 bases, with 8 bases between.

The genes are TRBV7-2 and TRBJ2-3; D gene uncertain. The CDR3 covers 12 residues. The V gene's germline CDR1 is SGHTA and CDR2 FQGNSA. With 1 base removed from V and 6 bases from J, the gap between germline ends came to 5 bases. The CDR3, as DNA: TGTGCCAGCAGCTTAGACCCGGATACGCAGTATTTT. This gives the protein CASSLDPDTQYF.

The chain combines TRBV5-1 with TRBJ2-7; 9 bases map to TRBD2. The germline V gene encodes CDR1 SGHRS and CDR2 YFSETQ. This CDR3 spans 15 amino acids. V lost 3 bases, J lost 7 bases, and 11 bases stayed unmatched. Written as DNA, the CDR3 is TGCGCCAGCAGCTCTTCCCAACGCGGGAGGGGGGAGCAGTACTTC. The encoded protein is CASSSSQRGRGEQYF.

The rearrangement joins TRBV9 to TRBJ2-7; D is possibly TRBD1 (5 bases). V was clipped by 0 bases and J by 5 bases, with 15 bases between them. Per the germline V gene, CDR1 is SGDLS and CDR2 is YYNGEE. The CDR3 consists of 15 residues. Written as DNA, the CDR3 is TGTGCCAGCAGCGTAGAGGGGCTACCCTGGAACGAGCAGTACTTC. Translating it yields CASSVEGLPWNEQYF. Together with reference TRBV9 and TRBJ2-7, the CDR3 gives the full variable domain: DSGVTQTPKHLITATGQRVTLRCSPRSGDLSVYWYQQSLDQGLQFLIQYYNGEERAKGNILERFSAQQFPDLHSELNLSSLELGDSALYFCASSVEGLPWNEQYFGPGTRLTVT.

V and J are TRBV7-2 and TRBJ2-7, with 9 nucleotides matching TRBD2. The length of the CDR3 is 14 residues. V lost 8 bases, J lost 0 bases, and 5 bases stayed unmatched. In germline, CDR1 is SGHTA, CDR2 FQGNSA. This CDR3 reads CASGRGRASYEQYF. The CDR3 nucleotides read TGTGCCAGCGGTCGCGGGAGGGCCTCCTACGAGCAGTACTTC. The whole variable domain, remainder taken from reference TRBV7-2 and TRBJ2-7, is GAGVSQSPSNKVTEKGKDVELRCDPISGHTALYWYRQSLGQGLEFLIYFQGNSAPDKSGLPSDRFSAERTGGSVSTLTIQRTQQEDSAVYLCASGRGRASYEQYFGPGTRLTVT.

This clone is judged medium-sized (0.01 to 0.1%). This chain connects TRBV13 to TRBJ2-7; the match to TRBD2 covers 15 bases. The germline V gene encodes CDR1 PRHDT and CDR2 FYEKMQ (reference sequence). After removal of 6 bases from V and 3 bases from J, the junction contained 9 bases not matched to a gene. CDR3 size: 17 residues. CDR3 sequence: CASRDLGTSGGSYEQYF. In nucleotides, the CDR3 is TGTGCCAGCAGAGACCTCGGGACTAGCGGGGGGAGCTACGAGCAGTACTTC.